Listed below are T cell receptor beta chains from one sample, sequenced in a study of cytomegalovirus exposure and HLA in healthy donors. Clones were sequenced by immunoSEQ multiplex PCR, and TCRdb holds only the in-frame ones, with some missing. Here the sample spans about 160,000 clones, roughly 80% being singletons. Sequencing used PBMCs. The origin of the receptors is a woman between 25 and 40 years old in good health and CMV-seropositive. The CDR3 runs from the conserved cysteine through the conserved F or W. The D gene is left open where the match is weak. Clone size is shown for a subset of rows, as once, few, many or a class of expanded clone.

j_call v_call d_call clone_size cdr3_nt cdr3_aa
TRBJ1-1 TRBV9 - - TGTGCCAGCAGCGTAGCTCCCGGGGATCCTAACACTGAAGCTTTCTTT CASSVAPGDPNTEAFF
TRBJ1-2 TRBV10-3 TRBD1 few TGTGCCATCAGTGAGGGGACAGGGGATACTAACTATGGCTACACCTTC CAISEGTGDTNYGYTF
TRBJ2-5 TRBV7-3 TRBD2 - TGTGCCAGCAGCTTAACGGCGGGGGAGGGAGAGACCCAGTACTTC CASSLTAGEGETQYF
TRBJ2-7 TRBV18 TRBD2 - TGTGCCAGCTCGCCGGGGGGGCCGCAATACGAGCAGTACTTC CASSPGGPQYEQYF
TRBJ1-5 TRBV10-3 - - TGTGCCATCACCCCAGGCTTCAATCAGCCCCAGCATTTT CAITPGFNQPQHF
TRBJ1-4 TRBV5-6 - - TGTGCCAGCAGCTTTATTAGCGGCGGTAATGAAAAACTGTTTTTT CASSFISGGNEKLFF
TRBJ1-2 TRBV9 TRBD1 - TGTGCCAGCAGCGCAGGACAGGCCTATGGCTACACCTTC CASSAGQAYGYTF
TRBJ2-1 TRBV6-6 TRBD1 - TGTGCCAGCAGGCTGACAGGGGGAAGGTACAATGAGCAGTTCTTC CASRLTGGRYNEQFF
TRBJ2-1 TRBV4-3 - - TGCGCCAGCAGCCAAGTTGGTCGGGGGGCCCACAGCTACAATGAGCAGTTCTTC CASSQVGRGAHSYNEQFF
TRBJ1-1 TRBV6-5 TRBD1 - TGTGCCAGCAGTTTTCGGGACAGGGCGATAACCACTGAAGCTTTCTTT CASSFRDRAITTEAFF
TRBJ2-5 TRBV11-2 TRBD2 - TGTGCCAGCAGTCACAAGTTTAGCGGGGCTCAAGAGACCCAGTACTTC CASSHKFSGAQETQYF
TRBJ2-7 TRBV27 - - TGTGCCAGCAGTTTTCTCGGGGAAGGGCTCGAGCAGTACTTC CASSFLGEGLEQYF
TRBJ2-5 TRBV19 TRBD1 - TGTGCCAGTAGTATAGGACAGGGGGGAGAGACCCAGTACTTC CASSIGQGGETQYF
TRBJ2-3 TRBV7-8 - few TGTGCCAGCAGCTTAGCAGGTAGTGGGCCAGATACGCAGTATTTT CASSLAGSGPDTQYF
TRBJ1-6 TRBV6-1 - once TGTGCCAGCAGCGTAAGGGGAATAGAGTCACCCCTCCACTTT CASSVRGIESPLHF
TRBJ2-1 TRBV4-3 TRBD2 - TGCGCCAGCAACCCCAGTCCGGGGGGGACCTACAATGAGCAGTTCTTC CASNPSPGGTYNEQFF
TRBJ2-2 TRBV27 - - TGTGCCAGCAGTTTCGCGGCGGCCGAACTAGTTACCGGGGAGCTGTTTTTT CASSFAAAELVTGELFF
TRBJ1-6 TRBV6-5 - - TGTGCCAGCAGTAGGGGCGCCGAAGATAATTCACCCCTCCACTTT CASSRGAEDNSPLHF
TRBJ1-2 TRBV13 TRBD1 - TGTGCCAGCAGCGCTACACAGGGGGCCGATAACTATGGCTACACCTTC CASSATQGADNYGYTF
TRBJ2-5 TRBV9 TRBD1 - TGTGCCAGCAGCGTAAGGGGGACAGGGAGGGAGACCCAGTACTTC CASSVRGTGRETQYF
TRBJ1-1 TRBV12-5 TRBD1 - TGTGCTAGTGGCCTCCAGGGGGCGGGTACTGAAGCTTTCTTT CASGLQGAGTEAFF
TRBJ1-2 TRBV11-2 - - TGTGCCAGCTCTACCGCCAACTATGGCTACACCTTC CASSTANYGYTF
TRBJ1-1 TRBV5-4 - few TGTGCCAGCAGCACAACAGGATTCATGAACACTGAAGCTTTCTTT CASSTTGFMNTEAFF
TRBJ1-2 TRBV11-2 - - TGTGCCAGCAGCTTAGAATTCTTGCGCGCCCGGGATGGCTACACCTTC CASSLEFLRARDGYTF
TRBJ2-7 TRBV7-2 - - TGTGCCAGCAGCCCCGGTTGGGGCCTCTCCTACGAGCAGTACTTC CASSPGWGLSYEQYF
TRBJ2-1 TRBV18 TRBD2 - TGTGCCAGCTCACCTTTAGCGGGGGGGCCTTACAATGAGCAGTTCTTC CASSPLAGGPYNEQFF
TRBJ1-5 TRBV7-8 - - TGTGCCAGCAGCTTAGACCCGACAGGAAATAGCAATCAGCCCCAGCATTTT CASSLDPTGNSNQPQHF
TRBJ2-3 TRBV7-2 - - TGTGCCAGCAGCCCCTTGGCGGGGACCCGGGGCACAGATACGCAGTATTTT CASSPLAGTRGTDTQYF
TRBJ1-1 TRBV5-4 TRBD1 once TGTGCCAGCAGCAGACAGGGCCTCACTGAAGCTTTCTTT CASSRQGLTEAFF
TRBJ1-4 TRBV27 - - TGTGCCAGCAGCTTCCGGACACACGGGGAAAAACTGTTTTTT CASSFRTHGEKLFF